This TCR beta chain derives from a study of cytomegalovirus exposure and HLA in healthy donors. Study results and limitations: In vitro confirmation showed three CMV-associated chains to be CMV antigen specific.

Trimming took off 4 bases at V and 5 bases at J, with 5 bases between the two ends. Germline V lookup: CDR1 KGHSY, CDR2 FQNENV. CDR3 length equals 11 residues. The approximately 120-subject validation cohort, separate from the approximately 640-subject first cohort, included the donors. Assay: immunoSEQ multiplex PCR; the TCRdb copy retains only in-frame clones and omits some. Of 200,000 to 250,000 clones in the sample, roughly 88% are singletons; the top ten hold more than 12%. A remark on this clone: Its target is unknown.

The clonotype was recovered from a woman younger than 45 in good health and CMV-seropositive. This chain uses TRBV16 with TRBJ1-1; D gene unclear. Material: PBMCs. For the CDR3, the DNA is TGTGCCAGCAGCCCCGCGACTGAAGCTTTCTTT. Translation gives CASSPATEAFF.